This TCR beta chain is from a study of T cell responses to AZD1222 COVID-19 vaccine (dated by TCRdb to about 2021). The study in broad terms: AZD1222 recipients given second doses at about 4 weeks or at about 12 weeks were pooled, since spike-specific TCR depth and breadth were not found to differ between the two schedules. A total of over 230 trial participants underwent TCR sequencing, of whom about 200 had received two doses of AZD1222 and 26 had received two doses of the MenACWY control vaccine. Trial participants were enrolled by age into subgroups of 18-55, 56-69 and 70-plus years, and 148, 28 and 57 TCR-sequenced participants, respectively, were included in these subgroups.

Summary of the overall study and its limitations: Spike-specific TCR breadth and depth rose significantly after two AZD1222 doses compared with day 0 and with MenACWY recipients. Conclusions about previously exposed vaccinees are limited, since just five to seven AZD1222 recipients were seropositive for SARS-CoV-2 at baseline. The 56-69-year group was small, and its depth increase did not reach significance, likely because of low power. Nearly half of unique spike-specific TCRs reportedly recognized epitopes outside regions mutated in the B.1.351 and B.1.1.7 variants. Because no samples from the day 14 peak response were available, repertoires could be characterized only after the peak T cell response. Participants were mostly white British, with more females than males. The authors suggested clonal diversity may have been underestimated. The vaccine-associated CD4 TCRs covered the entire spike protein, and the dominant responses fell in regions 160-218 and 743-854.

The label giving this sample's time point can be read as: baseline before first vaccination. Vaccinee samples were obtained from the UK trials COV001 and COV002, which included a single-blind randomized controlled phase 2/3 trial of AZD1222 (ChAdOx1 nCoV-19) in healthy adults. Trial participant PBMC samples were collected at day 0 and day 28 after the second dose for TCRbeta chain sequencing. Its CDR3 holds 15 amino acids, cysteine through phenylalanine. The only DNA kept is the CDR3, 45 bases in frame from the first base. Trimming accounts for 1 base at V and 8 bases at J, while the number of junction bases matched to no gene is 8. CDR1 is given as LGHDT and CDR2 as YNNKEL, both from the germline V gene (reference sequence). The CDR3 regions of human TCRbeta chains were analyzed by immunosequencing. Processing in the source paper ran as follows. Repertoire TCRs were checked for matches against a reference library of SARS-CoV-2-specific TCRs that had been generated using the MIRA antigen-specificity platform. Breadth was defined as the fraction of unique TCRs that were SARS-CoV-2-associated, and depth was defined as the fraction of total T cells that were SARS-CoV-2-associated. Using the MIRA data, each spike-specific TCR was assigned both to the spike region to which the TCR was reactive and to a CD4 or CD8 class. Log10-transformed breadth and depth values were compared by one-way ANOVA with Sidak's multiple comparisons tests. Sourced from immuneACCESS, this table was stored by TCRdb with only in-frame sequences that have V and J called. A share of the clones is absent; for the studies checked, an unresolved V gene accounts for under half, and the remainder has no known explanation. That table furnishes V, J and clone size, whereas the DNA furnished D and trimming. In all, the sample holds roughly 120,000 clones, and 75% to 90% of those were seen once. The ten largest clones take up 2.4% of the sample.

This clone was counted once. It lacks a known antigen. The sample holds no much larger clone one base away, and base qualities are not on file. The sequencing used peripheral blood, collected on day 0 of AZD1222 vaccination. In this chain, TRBV3-1 (or the pseudogene TRBV3-2) is recombined with TRBJ2-1, with 7 junctional bases fitting TRBD2. This receptor was identified in an adult in good health. This receptor has the CDR3 CASSQVAAGGYEQFF. At the DNA level, the sequence is TGTGCCAGCAGCCAAGTGGCCGCCGGGGGGTATGAGCAGTTCTTC.